The sequence of this T cell receptor (beta chain) was determined in a study of T cell repertoires in cytomegalovirus infection. TCRdb recomputed calls from the reads with MiXCR, one row per CDR3 protein. This table holds more than 95,000 distinct CDR3 sequences, over 30% found once. Concerning this clonotype itself: Its antigen is as yet unknown.

The TCR was taken from a human donor in good health (CMV status not recorded). Some clones in this sample may be carry-over from other donors' samples. The input for sequencing was CD8+ T cells from cultured PBMCs, taken from culture after CMV antigen stimulation.

The chain's CDR3 is CASSYSGTGISLREQYF. DNA of the CDR3: TGTGCCAGCAGTTACTCAGGGACAGGGATATCGTTGCGTGAGCAGTACTTC. This sequence joins TRBV6-5 and TRBJ2-7; 9 bases are shared with TRBD1. V lost 0 bases, J lost 7 bases, and 13 bases stayed unmatched. Germline V CDR1 and CDR2: MNHEY, SVGAGI. The CDR3 covers 17 residues.